Sequencing of this T cell receptor beta chain was carried out in a study of blood T cell repertoires in COVID-19. Study as a whole: The United States, Italy and Spain provided the acute and convalescent COVID-19 samples. The analysed material was cDNA or gDNA that came from T cells, B-cell-depleted T cells, or PBMCs.

Per the germline V gene, CDR1 is MNHEY and CDR2 is SVGAGI. The germline V and J ends were trimmed by 0 bases and 0 bases, with 9 bases remaining between them. The CDR3 is 15 amino acids. The protocol was immunoSEQ multiplex PCR, while the TCRdb copy is restricted to in-frame clones and leaves out a portion. The table shows about 160,000 clones, with approximately 92% occurring only once. Enrollment of patients from Seattle took place during active infection, with longitudinal follow-up. The sequence was collected from a young man with COVID-19, enrolled during active disease. The sample taken for sequencing was peripheral blood. The V gene is TRBV6-5, the J gene TRBJ2-7, with a possible D match to TRBD2 (6 bases). This chain's CDR3 is CASSYSWRGSYEQYF. The CDR3 nucleotides are TGTGCCAGCAGTTACTCTTGGCGGGGCTCCTACGAGCAGTACTTC.